Sequencing of this T cell receptor (beta chain) was carried out in a study of radiotherapy plus CTLA-4 blockade in lung cancer. Study conclusions and caveats: There was expansion of tumor-derived TCR clones in blood after radiotherapy plus ipilimumab.

Regarding this clone: The antigen remains unidentified.

In germline, CDR1 is SNHLY, CDR2 FYNNEI. This CDR3 comprises 13 residues. V was clipped by 7 bases and J by 4 bases; unmatched bases: 3. TCRdb keeps only in-frame clones here, not all; method: immunoSEQ multiplex PCR. This table has approximately 57,000 clones, roughly 79% appearing once. Sequenced here: peripheral blood, sampled from a patient treated with radiotherapy plus ipilimumab. This rearrangement joins TRBV2 to TRBJ1-5, with 8 bases fitting TRBD1. This TCR was sampled from a human donor with non-small cell lung cancer whose response to radiotherapy plus ipilimumab could not be evaluated. CDR3 DNA: TGTGCCAGCATGCGACAGGGGAATCAGCCCCAGCATTTT. It yields the protein CASMRQGNQPQHF.